This note documents a single T cell receptor (beta chain) sequence. As yet, its antigen is unknown. The entry originates in a study of cytomegalovirus exposure and HLA in healthy donors. Whole-study results and caveats: Researchers reported that a few CMV-associated chains were confirmed in vitro as CMV antigen-specific.

CDR1 and CDR2 (germline): SGHVS, FQNEAQ. V was shortened by 0 bases and J by 0 bases, with 9 bases between the two germline ends. The length of the CDR3 is 16 residues. Vbeta (60) and Jbeta (13) primers were used in the PCR. Authors' analysis steps: Unique TCR beta chains totaled about 78 million in a later count, with roughly 11 million of them shared. TCRdb's copy holds only in-frame clones and misses some; the assay was immunoSEQ multiplex PCR. D and trimming come from the DNA, and the V and J calls and clone size come from that table. This table holds 170,000 or so clones, 70% to 85% found once. The source material was PBMCs. The chain recombines TRBV7-8 with TRBJ2-1; possibly TRBD1 for D (5 bases). The TCR was taken from a man between 18 and 35 years old in good health and CMV-seronegative. The CDR3 reads CASSLAGDSSYNEQFF. CDR3 bases: TGTGCCAGCAGCTTAGCTGGAGACAGCTCCTACAATGAGCAGTTCTTC.